The rows below give T cell receptor beta chains drawn from one sample of a study of Ad26.COV2.S vaccination and SARS-CoV-2 variants. Clones were read by immunoSEQ multiplex PCR, and TCRdb kept only the in-frame ones, dropping some. The sample carries 360,000 or so clones, around 90% recorded once. The starting material was peripheral blood, obtained in a trial of Ad26.COV2.S vaccine versus placebo. The receptors stem from a person aged 18 to 59 who received the Ad26.COV2.S COVID-19 vaccine or a placebo. Both conserved end residues are part of each CDR3. The order of the fields is J gene, V gene, D gene, clone size, CDR3 protein, CDR3 DNA. A D gene is named only where the DNA matches it firmly. A clone size is listed for some rows: how often the clone was seen (once, few, many), or a class if it is expanded.

j_gene: TRBJ2-7
v_gene: TRBV5-1
d_gene: -
abundance: many
CDR3aa: CASSLLEEQYF
CDR3nt: TGCGCCAGCAGCTTGTTGGAGGAGCAGTACTTC

j_gene: TRBJ2-7
v_gene: TRBV7-8
d_gene: TRBD1
abundance: -
CDR3aa: CASSLSGQGVGYEQYF
CDR3nt: TGTGCCAGCAGCTTATCGGGACAGGGTGTTGGCTACGAGCAGTACTTC

j_gene: TRBJ2-7
v_gene: TRBV5-1
d_gene: TRBD1
abundance: -
CDR3aa: CAKRGQGINEQYF
CDR3nt: TGCGCCAAGAGGGGACAGGGGATAAACGAGCAGTACTTC

j_gene: TRBJ2-3
v_gene: TRBV6-5
d_gene: TRBD1
abundance: -
CDR3aa: CASSLQGYPDTQYF
CDR3nt: TGTGCCAGCAGCCTACAGGGGTACCCAGATACGCAGTATTTT

j_gene: TRBJ2-1
v_gene: TRBV27
d_gene: -
abundance: -
CDR3aa: CASSLMSSSYNEQFF
CDR3nt: TGTGCCAGCAGTTTAATGTCCAGCTCCTACAATGAGCAGTTCTTC

j_gene: TRBJ1-5
v_gene: TRBV19
d_gene: TRBD1
abundance: once
CDR3aa: CASTRGQGSQPQHF
CDR3nt: TGTGCCAGTACTAGAGGACAGGGTAGTCAGCCCCAGCATTTT

j_gene: TRBJ1-3
v_gene: TRBV19
d_gene: -
abundance: -
CDR3aa: CAEGTGNTIYF
CDR3nt: TGTGCCGAGGGGACCGGAAACACCATATATTTT

j_gene: TRBJ1-1
v_gene: TRBV7-3
d_gene: -
abundance: -
CDR3aa: CASSFSGTLVPAFF
CDR3nt: TGTGCCAGCAGCTTCTCCGGGACACTCGTTCCGGCTTTCTTT

j_gene: TRBJ2-7
v_gene: TRBV4-1
d_gene: TRBD1
abundance: -
CDR3aa: CASSQEGGRSYEQYF
CDR3nt: TGCGCCAGCAGCCAGGAAGGGGGCCGCTCCTACGAGCAGTACTTC

j_gene: TRBJ2-1
v_gene: TRBV2
d_gene: -
abundance: few
CDR3aa: CASAGAIYNEQFF
CDR3nt: TGTGCCAGTGCGGGGGCTATCTACAATGAGCAGTTCTTC

j_gene: TRBJ1-1
v_gene: TRBV14
d_gene: TRBD1
abundance: -
CDR3aa: CASSQEYRGMNTEAFF
CDR3nt: TGTGCCAGCAGCCAAGAGTACAGGGGAATGAACACTGAAGCTTTCTTT

j_gene: TRBJ2-7
v_gene: TRBV9
d_gene: -
abundance: few
CDR3aa: CASSVRDSPYEQYF
CDR3nt: TGTGCCAGCAGCGTCCGGGATTCTCCTTACGAGCAGTACTTC

j_gene: TRBJ1-2
v_gene: TRBV9
d_gene: -
abundance: -
CDR3aa: CASSPHGTPNNYGYTF
CDR3nt: TGTGCCAGCAGCCCACACGGGACACCGAACAACTATGGCTACACCTTC

j_gene: TRBJ1-2
v_gene: TRBV7-9
d_gene: TRBD1
abundance: few
CDR3aa: CASSFGTAYGYTF
CDR3nt: TGTGCCAGCAGCTTTGGGACAGCCTATGGCTACACCTTC

j_gene: TRBJ2-5
v_gene: TRBV2
d_gene: TRBD1
abundance: once
CDR3aa: CASSGDRARETQYF
CDR3nt: TGTGCCAGCAGTGGTGACAGGGCGCGGGAGACCCAGTACTTC

j_gene: TRBJ1-2
v_gene: TRBV6-5
d_gene: -
abundance: -
CDR3aa: CASSYSDSGYGYTF
CDR3nt: TGTGCCAGCAGTTACTCCGACAGTGGCTATGGCTACACCTTC

j_gene: TRBJ1-2
v_gene: TRBV5-4
d_gene: -
abundance: -
CDR3aa: CASQAGESYGYTF
CDR3nt: TGTGCCAGCCAGGCGGGGGAGTCCTATGGCTACACCTTC

j_gene: TRBJ2-1
v_gene: TRBV6-5
d_gene: -
abundance: few
CDR3aa: CASSIGQGGYEQFF
CDR3nt: TGTGCCAGCAGTATAGGTCAGGGTGGATATGAGCAGTTCTTC

j_gene: TRBJ2-2
v_gene: TRBV24-1
d_gene: -
abundance: once
CDR3aa: CATSDPRGTGELFF
CDR3nt: TGTGCCACCAGTGACCCCAGGGGAACCGGGGAGCTGTTTTTT

j_gene: TRBJ1-1
v_gene: TRBV4-2
d_gene: TRBD1
abundance: -
CDR3aa: CASSQDRPGTGGRNTEAFF
CDR3nt: TGTGCCAGCAGCCAAGATAGGCCCGGGACAGGGGGGCGGAACACTGAAGCTTTCTTT

j_gene: TRBJ1-5
v_gene: TRBV6-6
d_gene: -
abundance: -
CDR3aa: CASSYRSPADQPQHF
CDR3nt: TGTGCCAGCAGTTACAGGTCGCCTGCGGATCAGCCCCAGCATTTT

j_gene: TRBJ2-5
v_gene: TRBV9
d_gene: -
abundance: -
CDR3aa: CASSVGSRETQYF
CDR3nt: TGTGCCAGCAGCGTAGGTTCAAGGGAGACCCAGTACTTC

j_gene: TRBJ2-3
v_gene: TRBV29-1
d_gene: -
abundance: -
CDR3aa: CSVERTSTDTQYF
CDR3nt: TGCAGCGTTGAACGAACTAGCACAGATACGCAGTATTTT

j_gene: TRBJ1-2
v_gene: TRBV5-4
d_gene: TRBD1
abundance: -
CDR3aa: CASSQTGREYYGYTF
CDR3nt: TGTGCCAGCAGCCAGACAGGGAGGGAGTACTATGGCTACACCTTC

j_gene: TRBJ1-1
v_gene: TRBV9
d_gene: -
abundance: once
CDR3aa: CASSPGTRNTEAFF
CDR3nt: TGTGCCAGCAGCCCCGGGACACGAAACACTGAAGCTTTCTTT

j_gene: TRBJ2-2
v_gene: TRBV5-5
d_gene: -
abundance: -
CDR3aa: CASTVQVFSYGELFF
CDR3nt: TGTGCCAGCACCGTACAGGTTTTCTCGTACGGGGAGCTGTTTTTT

j_gene: TRBJ1-2
v_gene: TRBV30
d_gene: TRBD1
abundance: -
CDR3aa: CAWTLTGTGGSGGYTF
CDR3nt: TGTGCCTGGACCTTAACCGGGACAGGGGGAAGTGGAGGCTACACCTTC

j_gene: TRBJ1-1
v_gene: TRBV7-9
d_gene: -
abundance: -
CDR3aa: CASSLFGTSNTEAFF
CDR3nt: TGTGCCAGCAGCCTTTTTGGGACATCGAACACTGAAGCTTTCTTT

j_gene: TRBJ1-2
v_gene: TRBV9
d_gene: -
abundance: -
CDR3aa: CASSVVEDYGYTF
CDR3nt: TGTGCCAGCAGCGTAGTAGAGGACTATGGCTACACCTTC